A single sample is the source of the 25 T cell receptor beta chains below, sequenced in a study of shared clonotypes between healthy human individuals. Libraries were prepared by immunoSEQ multiplex PCR; TCRdb keeps only in-frame clonotypes and omits some of them. The table records more than 500,000 clones, approximately 94% of them present only once. Sequencing was carried out using naive CD4+ T cells sorted from blood. The subset denotes: CD45RA+ positively selected. The receptors were gathered from a woman in her twenties or thirties in good health.

This clone was seen a handful of times. The chain recombines TRBV15 with TRBJ1-2; D is unclear. Trimming pared 0 bases from V and 8 bases from J, leaving 16 bases between. Germline V gives CDR1 LNHNV, CDR2 YYDKDF (reference sequence). CDR3 size: 15 residues. This chain's CDR3 is CATSRDSGPQGGYTF. CDR3 in DNA: TGTGCCACCAGCAGAGACAGCGGCCCTCAAGGAGGCTACACCTTC.

The chain has TRBV5-1 and TRBJ1-3, with D unclear. In germline, CDR1 is SGHRS, CDR2 YFSETQ. There are 15 residues in the CDR3. V lost 4 bases to trimming and J lost 0 bases, with 11 bases between them. The CDR3 nucleotides read TGCGCCAGCAGCCGTATTGGGGACTCTGGAAACACCATATATTTT. Its translation is CASSRIGDSGNTIYF.

CDR3 DNA: TGTGCCAGCAGCAACAGGGAGAGCTCCTACAATGAGCAGTTCTTC. It specifies CASSNRESSYNEQFF. This chain joins TRBV6-5 and TRBJ2-1; tentatively, D is TRBD1 (6 bases). The CDR3 covers 15 residues. Germline CDR1 and CDR2: MNHEY and SVGAGI. V was shortened by 6 bases and J by 0 bases, with 12 bases between the two germline ends.

The V call is TRBV6-1, the J call TRBJ2-1; TRBD2 aligns across 7 bases. Looked up from germline, CDR1 is MNHNS and CDR2 is SASEGT. The CDR3 contains 15 residues. V shed 4 bases, J shed 5 bases, and the junction held 8 bases outside the gene matches. CDR3 in DNA: TGTGCCAGCAGTGGACTAGCTCAGGGTGACAATGAGCAGTTCTTC. Residues: CASSGLAQGDNEQFF.

The V call is TRBV30, the J call TRBJ1-6, with TRBD1 matching 9 bases. The CDR3 is 14 amino acids. V lost 5 bases to trimming and J lost 10 bases; unmatched junction nucleotides: 9. In germline, CDR1 is GTSNPN, CDR2 SVGIG (reference sequence). CDR3 bases: TGTGCCTGGCACTCCGGGACAGGGAAGTCACCCCTCCACTTT. The encoded protein is CAWHSGTGKSPLHF.

V is TRBV2 and J is TRBJ2-2, with TRBD2 identical over 7 bases. With V trimmed by 5 bases and J by 1 base, 4 bases remained unmatched. The germline V gene has CDR1 SNHLY and CDR2 FYNNEI. The CDR3 has 15 residues. The DNA of the CDR3 is TGTGCCAGCAGTCTTAGCGGGCTGAACACCGGGGAGCTGTTTTTT. Protein: CASSLSGLNTGELFF.

This chain uses TRBV11-2 with TRBJ1-3; D is undetermined. The ends were cut back, 5 bases at V and 3 bases at J, with 20 bases in the middle. Germline V gene lookup returns CDR1 SGHAT and CDR2 FQNNGV. The CDR3 has 17 residues. CDR3 coding DNA: TGTGCCAGCAGCCCCGCGACCCGGGCCCTGGGTGGAAACACCATATATTTT. This translates into CASSPATRALGGNTIYF. The full variable domain, rest sourced from reference TRBV11-2 and TRBJ1-3, is EAGVAQSPRYKIIEKRQSVAFWCNPISGHATLYWYQQILGQGPKLLIQFQNNGVVDDSQLPKDRFSAERLKGVDSTLKIQPAKLEDSAVYLCASSPATRALGGNTIYFGEGSWLTVV.

This chain uses TRBV7-9 with TRBJ2-7; 9 nucleotides match TRBD1. The CDR3 covers 14 residues. The V gene end was trimmed by 4 bases and the J gene end by 2 bases; junction bases not matched to a gene: 3. CDR1 and CDR2 (germline): SEHNR, FQNEAQ (reference sequence). CDR3 DNA sequence: TGTGCCAGCAGCTCTTGGGACAGGGCCTACGAGCAGTACTTC. It codes for CASSSWDRAYEQYF.

The chain uses TRBV6-6 and TRBJ1-5; TRBD1 aligns across 7 bases. Trimming at V came to 6 bases and at J to 4 bases, leaving 6 bases not matched to a gene. This CDR3 is 14 amino acids long. Per the germline V gene, CDR1 is MNHNY and CDR2 is SVGAGI (reference sequence). The CDR3 DNA sequence: TGTGCCAGCAGGGGACCGACAGGGAATCAGCCCCAGCATTTT. It is translated as CASRGPTGNQPQHF.

The V gene is TRBV7-9, the J gene TRBJ2-1, with a weak D call TRBD1 (5 bases). Trimming cost V 5 bases and J 6 bases, with 23 bases left between them. CDR1 SEHNR and CDR2 FQNEAQ come from the germline V gene (reference sequence). The CDR3 loop spans 17 amino acids. This CDR3 reads CASSHRRRAINSNEQFF. CDR3 in DNA: TGTGCCAGCAGCCACCGACGCAGGGCGATCAATAGCAATGAGCAGTTCTTC.

This rearrangement joins TRBV6-1 to TRBJ2-1; D is ambiguous. V was cut by 3 bases and J by 15 bases, with 15 bases left in between. In germline, CDR1 is MNHNS, CDR2 SASEGT. This CDR3 is built from 12 residues. The CDR3 reads CASSDPLRRRFF. The CDR3 coding sequence is TGTGCCAGCAGTGACCCCTTGAGGCGTAGGTTCTTC.

This clone was seen a single time. The V call is TRBV5-1, the J call TRBJ2-7; 11 bases line up with TRBD1. Germline V gene lookup returns CDR1 SGHRS and CDR2 YFSETQ. After removal of 4 bases from V and 0 bases from J, the junction contained 6 bases not matched to a gene. The CDR3 is made up of 16 amino acids. CDR3 DNA sequence: TGCGCCAGCAGCACCGGACAGGGGGCTACCTCCTACGAGCAGTACTTC. Translation gives CASSTGQGATSYEQYF. The whole variable domain, remainder taken from reference TRBV5-1 and TRBJ2-7, is KAGVTQTPRYLIKTRGQQVTLSCSPISGHRSVSWYQQTPGQGLQFLFEYFSETQRNKGNFPGRFSGRQFSNSRSEMNVSTLELGDSALYLCASSTGQGATSYEQYFGPGTRLTVT.

J is TRBJ1-1 and V is TRBV9; D gene ambiguous. V was shortened by 2 bases and J by 1 base, with 12 bases between the two germline ends. CDR1 is SGDLS, CDR2 YYNGEE, per germline. The CDR3 loop spans 15 amino acids. CDR3 residues: CASSVSVGKNTEAFF. CDR3 nucleotide sequence: TGTGCCAGCAGCGTTTCGGTGGGGAAGAACACTGAAGCTTTCTTT.

This clone was found a few times. V gene TRBV13 combines with J gene TRBJ1-3; D ambiguous. This CDR3 has 16 amino acids. Germline CDR1 PRHDT, CDR2 FYEKMQ (reference sequence). Trimming shortened V by 1 base and J by 0 bases, and 10 bases separated the two germline ends. CDR3 amino acids: CASSLDYRSSGNTIYF. The CDR3 nucleotides are TGTGCCAGCAGCTTAGATTATCGGAGCTCTGGAAACACCATATATTTT.

The chain carries TRBV6-4 and TRBJ1-4, with D possibly matching TRBD1 (5 bases). Trimming took 6 bases from V and 8 from J, leaving 16 bases between them. The germline V gene has CDR1 MRHNA and CDR2 SNTAGT. The CDR3 length is 14 residues. Written as DNA, the CDR3 is TGTGCCAGCAGCCCAAACCGGGACGCCGAAAAACTGTTTTTT. This gives the protein CASSPNRDAEKLFF.

The rearrangement joins TRBV5-1 to TRBJ2-2; 8 positions agree with TRBD1. J gave up 6 bases and V 4 bases, and 8 bases lay outside the gene matches. Germline loops: CDR1 SGHRS, CDR2 YFSETQ. The CDR3 contains 15 residues. CDR3 coding DNA: TGCGCCAGCAGCCTAGACAGGGGATGGGCCGGGGAGCTGTTTTTT. It encodes CASSLDRGWAGELFF. The whole variable domain, remainder taken from reference TRBV5-1 and TRBJ2-2, is KAGVTQTPRYLIKTRGQQVTLSCSPISGHRSVSWYQQTPGQGLQFLFEYFSETQRNKGNFPGRFSGRQFSNSRSEMNVSTLELGDSALYLCASSLDRGWAGELFFGEGSRLTVL.

The J gene is TRBJ2-3, the V gene TRBV4-1; perhaps TRBD2 as D (6 bases). Trimming left V 0 bases short and J 6 bases short, with 19 bases between. The CDR3 contains 17 residues. The germline CDR1 and CDR2 sequences are MGHRA and YSYEKL. This chain's CDR3 is CASSQEPGTFGADTQYF. The DNA for the CDR3 is TGCGCCAGCAGCCAAGAGCCCGGGACTTTTGGGGCGGATACGCAGTATTTT.

The chain couples TRBV5-8 to TRBJ2-7; the D gene is possibly TRBD1 (5 bases). This CDR3 is built from 15 residues. Between the trimmed V and J ends, which lost 0 bases and 0 bases, there was a span of 10 bases. Per the germline V gene, CDR1 is SGHTS and CDR2 is YDEGEE. CDR3: CASSLGQTISYEQYF. CDR3 DNA sequence: TGTGCCAGCAGCTTGGGACAGACGATCTCCTACGAGCAGTACTTC.

The CDR3 reads CASMGGTSGIDTQYF. The CDR3 nucleotides read TGTGCCAGCATGGGTGGGACTAGCGGAATAGATACGCAGTATTTT. The J gene is TRBJ2-3, the V gene TRBV6-1; 11 bases agree with TRBD2. Unmatched junction bases numbered 8, after V lost 7 bases and J lost 5 bases. The germline V gene has CDR1 MNHNS and CDR2 SASEGT. CDR3 length: 15 amino acids.

This clone was recorded once. The chain links TRBV2 to TRBJ1-1; 7 positions agree with TRBD1. J lost 10 bases, V lost 6 bases, and 8 bases had no gene match. The CDR3 consists of 12 residues. Germline V gene sequence: CDR1 SNHLY, CDR2 FYNNEI. CDR3 sequence: CASRGDSFAAFF. CDR3 DNA: TGTGCCAGCAGAGGGGACAGCTTTGCAGCTTTCTTT.

The CDR3 spells CASSWIPRGMYEQYF. The CDR3 DNA is TGTGCCAGCAGTTGGATCCCCAGGGGGATGTACGAGCAGTACTTC. This chain connects TRBV27 to TRBJ2-7; 7 bases fit TRBD1. Trimming took 4 bases from V and 4 from J; bases not matched to a gene: 10. CDR3 length: 15 amino acids. Germline CDR1 reads MNHEY; CDR2 reads SMNVEV (reference sequence).

This clone appeared once. The rearrangement links TRBV28 to TRBJ1-1, with a weak D call TRBD1 (5 bases). The ends were cut back, 3 bases at V and 5 bases at J, with 13 bases in the middle. This CDR3 has 14 residues. Looked up from germline, CDR1 is MDHEN and CDR2 is SYDVKM. CDR3 sequence (DNA): TGTGCCAGCAGTTTCCTTGGGGGGGGAACTGAAGCTTTCTTT. Its protein product is CASSFLGGGTEAFF.

The DNA for the CDR3 is TGCGCCAGCAGAACAGCGGGAGGAGAGACCCAGTACTTC. Residues: CASRTAGGETQYF. The rearrangement links TRBV10-2 to TRBJ2-5; 9 bases are a match to TRBD2. The germline V gene encodes CDR1 WSHSY and CDR2 SAAADI. The V segment lost 6 bases and the J segment 4 bases; nucleotides outside the gene matches: 3. The CDR3 totals 13 residues.

The chain carries TRBV2 and TRBJ2-7, with 10 bases identical to TRBD1. Germline CDR1 reads SNHLY; CDR2 reads FYNNEI. The junction had 2 bases not matched to a gene; V was cut back by 0 bases and J by 3 bases. The CDR3 has 15 amino acids. This CDR3 reads CASSEAWDRGYEQYF. In DNA form, the CDR3 reads TGTGCCAGCAGTGAAGCGTGGGACAGGGGCTACGAGCAGTACTTC. The full variable domain, its missing parts supplied by reference TRBV2 and TRBJ2-7, is EPEVTQTPSHQVTQMGQEVILRCVPISNHLYFYWYRQILGQKVEFLVSFYNNEISEKSEIFDDQFSVERPDGSNFTLKIRSTKLEDSAMYFCASSEAWDRGYEQYFGPGTRLTVT.

The V gene is TRBV5-8, the J gene TRBJ1-2; D is perhaps TRBD1 (6 bases). V was pared by 3 bases and J by 5 bases, with 17 bases between. Germline CDR1 and CDR2: SGHTS and YDEGEE. This CDR3 has 15 amino acids. CDR3: CASSSGSSRGYGYTF. CDR3 nucleotide sequence: TGTGCCAGCAGCTCCGGGTCCTCCAGGGGTTATGGCTACACCTTC.